This T cell receptor beta chain was captured by sequencing in a study of T cells in Graves' hyperthyroidism and ophthalmopathy. The ends lost 0 bases at V and 7 bases at J; junction bases unmatched: 8. The CDR3 is 15 amino acids. Germline CDR1 reads DFQATT; CDR2 reads SNEGSKA (reference sequence). From RNA transcripts, TCR beta CDR3 regions were amplified. The HTBI set primed first-round TCR CDR3 RT-PCR. TCRdb recomputed calls from the multiplex PCR reads with MiXCR, one row per CDR3 protein. The data show a few hundred thousand distinct CDR3 sequences, approximately 23% seen once. The source of this sequence is a man under 40 with Graves' ophthalmopathy. The J gene is TRBJ1-4, the V gene TRBV20-1, with 7 nucleotides matching TRBD1. Sequencing input: blood. The CDR3 sequence: CSARDEQGFGEKLFF. In DNA, the CDR3 is TGCAGTGCTAGAGACGAACAGGGGTTCGGTGAAAAACTGTTTTTT.